One and the same sample provided the 31 T cell receptor beta chains below, sequenced in a study of control samples from healthy donors and cancer patients. The repertoire was sequenced with immunoSEQ multiplex PCR; TCRdb's copy has only in-frame clones and lacks some. The top ten clones hold more than 6% of a sample with some 410,000 clones, around 90% of them seen once. The specimen was PBMCs. Source of these receptors: a man aged 40-49 years with head and neck cancer.

This chain joins TRBV6-1 and TRBJ1-6; 8 bases fit TRBD1. Germline lookup yields CDR1 MNHNS and CDR2 SASEGT. With 2 bases clipped from V and 5 bases from J, the junction kept 2 bases outside the gene matches. The CDR3 extends over 15 amino acids. The CDR3 bases are TGTGCCAGCAGTGAAAGGGACAGGAATAATTCACCCCTCCACTTT. Its translation is CASSERDRNNSPLHF.

The chain uses TRBV4-3 and TRBJ2-1, with D possibly matching TRBD2 (5 bases). The germline gives CDR1 LGHNA, CDR2 YSLEER. Trimming pared 6 bases from V and 0 bases from J, leaving 15 bases between. This CDR3 contains 16 residues. The DNA for the CDR3 is TGCGCCAGCAGTCCCCTAGCCCGAAGCTCCTACAATGAGCAGTTCTTC. Encoded protein: CASSPLARSSYNEQFF.

The chain joins TRBV9 to TRBJ1-5; D is perhaps TRBD1 (6 bases). The V gene lost 3 bases and the J gene lost 4 bases, with 17 bases spanning the gap. Germline CDR1 is SGDLS and CDR2 is YYNGEE. The CDR3 extends over 16 amino acids. The CDR3 region is CASSEGQGFGNQPQHF. The CDR3 DNA reads as TGTGCCAGCAGCGAGGGCCAGGGGTTTGGGAATCAGCCCCAGCATTTT.

The chain links TRBV27 to TRBJ2-7; 16 bases are a match to TRBD2. V shed 6 bases and J 3 bases; nucleotides not matched to a gene: 8. Germline assignment: CDR1 MNHEY and CDR2 SMNVEV (reference sequence). The CDR3 extends over 17 amino acids. CDR3 coding DNA: TGTGCCAGCAGGAAGGGACTAGCGGGAGGGCCTAACTACGAGCAGTACTTC. It is translated as CASRKGLAGGPNYEQYF.

The V and J genes are TRBV28 and TRBJ2-5, with no clear D. The CDR3 contains 14 residues. The germline V gene has CDR1 MDHEN and CDR2 SYDVKM. V lost 2 bases and J 5 bases, leaving 12 bases between the germline ends. Here the CDR3 reads CASSLRPLGETQYF. In DNA form, the CDR3 reads TGTGCCAGCAGTTTACGTCCTCTCGGGGAGACCCAGTACTTC.

The chain combines TRBV28 with TRBJ2-7; D gene unclear. Between the trimmed V and J ends, which lost 1 base and 3 bases, there was a span of 13 bases. The CDR3 loop spans 15 amino acids. Germline lookup yields CDR1 MDHEN and CDR2 SYDVKM. The CDR3 region has the DNA TGTGCCAGCAGTTTATTGTTTGGAGAGAACTACGAGCAGTACTTC. Amino acid sequence: CASSLLFGENYEQYF.

The chain links TRBV30 to TRBJ1-1; tentatively, D is TRBD1 (5 bases). CDR1 is GTSNPN, CDR2 SVGIG, per germline (reference sequence). The CDR3 is 11 amino acids. Trimming pared 1 base from V and 7 bases from J, leaving 7 bases between. The CDR3 loop is CAWSGTSEAFF. The CDR3 DNA reads as TGTGCCTGGAGTGGGACAAGTGAAGCTTTCTTT.

The V and J genes are TRBV4-1 and TRBJ1-2, with no clear D. V was cut by 4 bases and J by 1 base, with 10 bases left in between. From germline, CDR1 is MGHRA and CDR2 YSYEKL. This CDR3 is built from 14 residues. CDR3 residues: CASSPESFNYGYTF. The CDR3 DNA follows: TGCGCCAGCAGCCCAGAGAGTTTTAACTATGGCTACACCTTC.

The rearrangement joins TRBV7-2 to TRBJ1-5, with D perhaps TRBD1 (6 bases). Germline CDR1 is SGHTA and CDR2 is FQGNSA. The V end lost 1 base, the J end lost 7 bases, and 11 bases lay between the germline ends. The CDR3 extends over 14 amino acids. This CDR3 reads CASSLEFRGQPQHF. DNA for the CDR3: TGTGCCAGCAGCTTAGAGTTCAGGGGACAGCCCCAGCATTTT.

The chain couples TRBV6-1 to TRBJ2-3; D gene ambiguous. The CDR3 totals 18 residues. The V and J ends lost 0 bases and 0 bases respectively, with 16 bases between them. The germline V gene encodes CDR1 MNHNS and CDR2 SASEGT. The CDR3 coding sequence is TGTGCCAGCAGTGAAGCATTAGTGTCCATATCTAGCACAGATACGCAGTATTTT. This translates into CASSEALVSISSTDTQYF.

This chain links TRBV28 with TRBJ1-1; no clear D. Trimming shortened V by 5 bases and J by 4 bases, and 5 bases separated the two germline ends. CDR3 length: 11 amino acids. CDR1 and CDR2 (germline): MDHEN, SYDVKM. CDR3 protein: CASSLTTEAFF. The CDR3 DNA reads TGTGCCAGCAGTCTGACCACTGAAGCTTTCTTT.

In DNA, the CDR3 is TGCGCCAGCAGCTTGCAAGGGACAGGGCTGAACACTGAAGCTTTCTTT. Its translation: CASSLQGTGLNTEAFF. The chain carries TRBV5-1 and TRBJ1-1; 9 bases are a match to TRBD1. This CDR3 is 16 amino acids long. Trimming took 1 base from V and 0 from J; bases not matched to a gene: 4. The germline CDR1 and CDR2 sequences are SGHRS and YFSETQ.

J is TRBJ1-5 and V is TRBV5-6; D not resolved. The CDR3 runs to 15 residues. From germline, CDR1 is SGHDT and CDR2 YYEEEE. V shed 1 base and J shed 0 bases, with 8 bases lying between them. CDR3 residues: CASSLRAFSNQPQHF. The CDR3 nucleotides are TGTGCCAGCAGCTTGAGGGCGTTTAGCAATCAGCCCCAGCATTTT.

This chain uses TRBV11-2 with TRBJ2-7; D gene ambiguous. The CDR3 sequence is 15 residues long. V lost 0 bases and J 5 bases, leaving 14 bases between the germline ends. Germline V gene data show CDR1 as SGHAT and CDR2 as FQNNGV. The chain's CDR3 is CASSLDHGSLHEQYF. For the CDR3, the DNA is TGTGCCAGCAGCTTAGATCATGGTAGTCTACACGAGCAGTACTTC.

The rearrangement joins TRBV6-5 to TRBJ1-2; D perhaps matches TRBD1 (5 bases). The CDR3 extends over 14 amino acids. Germline V gene lookup returns CDR1 MNHEY and CDR2 SVGAGI. V was shortened by 5 bases and J by 2 bases, with 12 bases between the two germline ends. CDR3 sequence: CASSLGTENYGYTF. DNA for the CDR3: TGTGCCAGCAGTCTAGGGACGGAGAACTATGGCTACACCTTC.

The gene calls are TRBV7-2 and TRBJ2-1; D uncertain. The CDR3 consists of 15 residues. The V and J ends lost 2 bases and 3 bases respectively, with 11 bases between them. Germline V gene lookup returns CDR1 SGHTA and CDR2 FQGNSA. The CDR3 protein is CASSLTPHSYNEQFF. DNA for the CDR3: TGTGCCAGCAGCTTAACCCCGCATAGCTACAATGAGCAGTTCTTC. Looking up the rest from reference TRBV7-2 and TRBJ2-1 gives the full variable domain: GAGVSQSPSNKVTEKGKDVELRCDPISGHTALYWYRQSLGQGLEFLIYFQGNSAPDKSGLPSDRFSAERTGGSVSTLTIQRTQQEDSAVYLCASSLTPHSYNEQFFGPGTRLTVL.

CDR3: CASSETGILFF. DNA of the CDR3: TGTGCCAGTAGTGAGACAGGTATACTGTTTTTT. This chain uses TRBV19 with TRBJ1-4, with D perhaps TRBD1 (6 bases). V dropped 5 bases and J dropped 13 bases, with 11 bases sitting between them. The CDR3 covers 11 residues. Germline values: CDR1 LNHDA, CDR2 SQIVND (reference sequence). The whole variable domain, remainder taken from reference TRBV19 and TRBJ1-4, is DGGITQSPKYLFRKEGQNVTLSCEQNLNHDAMYWYRQDPGQGLRLIYYSQIVNDFQKGDIAEGYSVSREKKESFPLTVTSAQKNPTAFYLCASSETGILFFGSGTQLSVL.

The rearrangement joins TRBV25-1 to TRBJ1-2; maybe TRBD1 (5 bases). V lost 6 bases to trimming and J lost 8 bases, with 19 bases between them. The germline V gene encodes CDR1 MGHDK and CDR2 SYGVNS. There are 14 residues in the CDR3. CDR3 region: CASSQQNSAGGYTF. CDR3 in DNA: TGTGCCAGCAGCCAACAGAACTCCGCAGGGGGCTACACCTTC.

The rearrangement links TRBV6-5 to TRBJ1-6; TRBD1 matches at 10 bases. This CDR3 is 15 amino acids long. Germline V gives CDR1 MNHEY, CDR2 SVGAGI. V shed 7 bases, J shed 7 bases, and the junction held 7 bases outside the gene matches. Here the CDR3 reads CASIQPGQGNSPLHF. CDR3 coding DNA: TGTGCCAGCATCCAACCGGGACAGGGGAATTCACCCCTCCACTTT.

This clone was picked up one time. The V call is TRBV9, the J call TRBJ1-1, with 11 bases identical to TRBD1. Germline CDR1 reads SGDLS; CDR2 reads YYNGEE. There are 17 residues in the CDR3. Trimming cost V 3 bases and J 2 bases; bases outside gene matches: 9. CDR3 nucleotides: TGTGCCAGCAGCGATCCGGGACAGGGGGTGATTAACACTGAAGCTTTCTTT. Its translation is CASSDPGQGVINTEAFF.

J is TRBJ2-5 and V is TRBV28; 8 nucleotides match TRBD1. Germline V gene sequence: CDR1 MDHEN, CDR2 SYDVKM. The CDR3 consists of 13 residues. V lost 2 bases to trimming and J lost 5 bases; unmatched junction nucleotides: 1. The chain's CDR3 is CASSLNRGETQYF. The CDR3 DNA is TGTGCCAGCAGTTTAAACAGGGGGGAGACCCAGTACTTC.

The chain recombines TRBV5-1 with TRBJ1-6; D gene uncertain. This CDR3 contains 15 residues. Germline-derived CDR1 and CDR2 are SGHRS and YFSETQ. Trimming took off 2 bases at V and 6 bases at J, with 12 bases between the two ends. CDR3 loop: CASSFGPVPNSPLHF. The CDR3 nucleotides read TGCGCCAGCAGCTTTGGGCCAGTCCCTAATTCACCCCTCCACTTT.

The chain carries TRBV5-4 and TRBJ2-7; D perhaps matches TRBD2 (7 bases). The CDR3 covers 15 residues. Trimming pared 2 bases from V and 7 bases from J, leaving 19 bases between. CDR1 is SGHNT and CDR2 is YYREEE in the germline V gene (reference sequence). CDR3 region: CASSFAAGEGEEQYF. CDR3 in DNA: TGTGCCAGCAGCTTTGCGGCGGGGGAGGGGGAAGAGCAGTACTTC.

The chain carries TRBV28 and TRBJ1-3, with D unclear. Trimming pared 2 bases from V and 2 bases from J, leaving 10 bases between. This CDR3 is 15 amino acids long. Looked up from germline, CDR1 is MDHEN and CDR2 is SYDVKM. DNA for the CDR3: TGTGCCAGCAGTTTACGTCCGGGAACTGGAAACACCATATATTTT. Translation: CASSLRPGTGNTIYF.

The rearrangement links TRBV6-6 to TRBJ2-1; the D gene is possibly TRBD2 (5 bases). The V gene's germline CDR1 is MNHNY and CDR2 SVGAGI (reference sequence). V shed 6 bases and J shed 7 bases, with 22 bases lying between them. The CDR3 totals 16 residues. CDR3 sequence reads: CASSTRPGINVNEQFF. The DNA of the CDR3 is TGTGCCAGCAGCACACGGCCCGGGATAAACGTGAATGAGCAGTTCTTC.

This clone was counted between two and nine times. The chain has TRBV18 and TRBJ2-2, with unresolved D. Germline lookup yields CDR1 KGHSH and CDR2 LQKENI. V lost 1 base, J lost 6 bases, and 15 bases lay in between. The CDR3 is 16 amino acids. CDR3 in amino acids: CASSPRVSSRAGELFF. CDR3 coding DNA: TGTGCCAGCTCACCACGCGTTTCCTCAAGGGCCGGGGAGCTGTTTTTT.

The V and J genes are TRBV7-9 and TRBJ1-2; a weak D match, TRBD1 (5 bases). CDR3 length equals 14 residues. Germline values: CDR1 SEHNR, CDR2 FQNEAQ (reference sequence). V was pared by 5 bases and J by 13 bases, with 23 bases between. The CDR3 DNA follows: TGTGCCAGCAGCCCCCAGGCACGGGGGACTATTGGCACCTTC. The encoded protein is CASSPQARGTIGTF.

The chain carries TRBV6-5 and TRBJ2-2; no clear D gene. CDR1 is MNHEY, CDR2 SVGAGI, per germline. V lost 2 bases to trimming and J lost 6 bases, with 4 bases between them. The CDR3 contains 12 residues. CDR3 protein: CASSYRAGELFF. In DNA, the CDR3 is TGTGCCAGCAGTTACAGGGCCGGGGAGCTGTTTTTT.

The chain employs TRBV28 and TRBJ2-7; D gene uncertain. The V gene lost 6 bases and the J gene lost 0 bases, with 15 bases spanning the gap. CDR3 length: 15 amino acids. The germline V gene encodes CDR1 MDHEN and CDR2 SYDVKM. CDR3 in DNA: TGTGCCAGCAGACCCGGGTCGGAGAGCTCCTACGAGCAGTACTTC. It specifies CASRPGSESSYEQYF.

This chain links TRBV5-4 with TRBJ2-1; TRBD1 might be the D (6 bases). Germline CDR1 SGHNT, CDR2 YYREEE (reference sequence). V dropped 2 bases and J dropped 6 bases, with 9 bases sitting between them. The CDR3 consists of 13 residues. CDR3 coding DNA: TGTGCCAGCAGCTTTCAGGGGAGCAATGAGCAGTTCTTC. Translated, it gives CASSFQGSNEQFF.

The rearrangement joins TRBV5-1 to TRBJ2-2, with 8 bases identical to TRBD1. Trimming removed 4 bases from V and 4 bases from J; junction bases left unmatched: 6. Germline V gene sequence: CDR1 SGHRS, CDR2 YFSETQ. The CDR3 has 15 residues. The CDR3 loop is CASSLGTGGTGELFF. The CDR3 DNA reads as TGCGCCAGCAGCCTCGGGACAGGAGGCACCGGGGAGCTGTTTTTT.